The clone carrying this T cell receptor beta chain showed up many times. What it binds is not known. Investigators excluded patients with uncontrolled infection, other autoimmune disease, pregnancy or lactation. What was amplified from RNA transcripts were TCR beta CDR3 regions. HTBI primers were the set used in a first-round RT-PCR of the TCR CDR3. TCRdb ran MiXCR on the multiplex PCR reads and lists one entry per CDR3 protein. The sample consists of under 350,000 distinct CDR3 sequences, approximately 15% of them appearing once. V lost 5 bases and J 4 bases, leaving 12 bases between the germline ends. The CDR3 runs to 12 residues. Per germline, CDR1 SQVTM and CDR2 ANQGSEA. The data were taken from a study of T cells in Graves' hyperthyroidism and ophthalmopathy. Study-wide results and caveats: Blood also held most thyroid clonotypes expanded beyond 0.001. The model's output predicted ophthalmopathy at a median of about 6.5 months prior to onset.

The sample consisted of blood. The chain employs TRBV29-1 and TRBJ2-7, with D perhaps assigned TRBD1 or TRBD2 (7 bases each). The TCR comes from a woman aged 55-70 years with Graves' ophthalmopathy. The CDR3 DNA reads TGCAGCGTTCTCAGGGGGGGTTACGAGCAGTACTTC. Its translation: CSVLRGGYEQYF.